This T cell receptor beta chain was identified during a study of identical twins. This clonotype was detected only a few times. Unmatched junction bases numbered 8, after V lost 4 bases and J lost 9 bases. This CDR3 has 14 amino acids. TCRdb itself ran the 5' RACE reads through MiXCR, one entry per CDR3 protein. The data contain approximately 500,000 distinct CDR3 sequences, approximately 25% of them singletons. The data also belong to a second study, concerning T cells expressing NK-cell markers.

Material for sequencing was CD4+ T cells sorted from blood. The rearrangement uses TRBV12-3 or TRBV12-4 and TRBJ2-1; 8 bases fit TRBD1. The sequence came from a woman between 18 and 30 years old in good health. The CDR3 sequence is CASSSHSGQGEQFF. CDR3 in DNA: TGTGCCAGCAGTTCTCACAGCGGACAGGGTGAGCAGTTCTTC.